The next 23 T cell receptor beta chains were all read from a single sample in a study of blood T cell repertoires in COVID-19. Using immunoSEQ multiplex PCR, the repertoire was profiled, and TCRdb retains in-frame clones only, with some absent. The profile covers roughly 150,000 clones, with approximately 90% appearing a single time and over 12% taken by the ten largest. The material sequenced was peripheral blood. These receptors came from a middle-aged woman with acute or convalescent COVID-19.

V and J are TRBV6-5 and TRBJ2-1; D call uncertain. This CDR3 has 15 residues. The germline V and J ends were trimmed by 0 bases and 4 bases, with 10 bases remaining between them. CDR1 is MNHEY, CDR2 SVGAGI, per germline. The CDR3 nucleotides are TGTGCCAGCAGTTACTCGGAGTCGGATTACAATGAGCAGTTCTTC. The encoded protein is CASSYSESDYNEQFF.

The chain joins TRBV4-1 to TRBJ2-7, with TRBD2 as a possible D gene (6 bases). V was clipped by 0 bases and J by 0 bases, with 9 bases between them. The germline CDR1 and CDR2 sequences are MGHRA and YSYEKL. The CDR3 is 15 residues long. The DNA for the CDR3 is TGCGCCAGCAGCCAAGATGTTAGCGGCTCCTACGAGCAGTACTTC. It codes for CASSQDVSGSYEQYF.

This clone was picked up one time. The chain is built from TRBV5-1 and TRBJ2-5, with 8 bases that match TRBD1. Unmatched junction bases numbered 4, after V lost 4 bases and J lost 2 bases. The germline V gene encodes CDR1 SGHRS and CDR2 YFSETQ. The CDR3 contains 14 residues. DNA for the CDR3: TGCGCCAGCAGCGCACAGGGGGGACAAGAGACCCAGTACTTC. Translation: CASSAQGGQETQYF.

As DNA, the CDR3 is TGTGCCAGCTCGGGACAGAACTCTGGAAACACCATATATTTT. It is translated as CASSGQNSGNTIYF. The V call is TRBV2, the J call TRBJ1-3; 7 nucleotides match TRBD1. CDR1 SNHLY and CDR2 FYNNEI come from the germline V gene. V lost 8 bases to trimming and J lost 0 bases; unmatched junction nucleotides: 4. The CDR3 spans 14 residues.

The chain is built from TRBV5-5 and TRBJ1-4; the match to TRBD1 covers 8 bases. This CDR3 has 15 amino acids. Looked up from germline, CDR1 is SGHKS and CDR2 is YYEKEE (reference sequence). V lost 0 bases and J lost 4; bases outside the gene matches: 2. DNA for the CDR3: TGTGCCAGCAGCTTGGTGACAGGGGTTAATGAAAAACTGTTTTTT. Translation gives CASSLVTGVNEKLFF.

This clone turned up a few times. J is TRBJ2-7 and V is TRBV28; 7 bases are a match to TRBD1. The CDR3 runs to 15 residues. The V segment lost 4 bases and the J segment 2 bases; nucleotides outside the gene matches: 8. Germline V gene lookup returns CDR1 MDHEN and CDR2 SYDVKM. CDR3 bases: TGTGCCAGCAGTTCTCCGGGGACAGCTACCTACGAGCAGTACTTC. Translated, it gives CASSSPGTATYEQYF.

The chain joins TRBV27 to TRBJ1-1, with D perhaps TRBD1 (6 bases). Trimming removed 7 bases from V and 2 bases from J, with 14 bases in between. The CDR3 is made up of 14 amino acids. Germline V gene sequence: CDR1 MNHEY, CDR2 SMNVEV (reference sequence). The CDR3 loop is CASTRDTYNTEAFF. CDR3 DNA: TGTGCCAGCACCCGGGACACCTATAACACTGAAGCTTTCTTT.

The J gene is TRBJ1-2, the V gene TRBV2, with 7 bases lining up with TRBD1. Trimming cost V 4 bases and J 4 bases; bases outside gene matches: 12. The CDR3 is 16 amino acids. The germline gives CDR1 SNHLY, CDR2 FYNNEI. DNA for the CDR3: TGTGCCAGCAGTGGAAGCGGCAGGGGGAATATCTATGGCTACACCTTC. It encodes CASSGSGRGNIYGYTF. The whole variable domain, remainder taken from reference TRBV2 and TRBJ1-2, is EPEVTQTPSHQVTQMGQEVILRCVPISNHLYFYWYRQILGQKVEFLVSFYNNEISEKSEIFDDQFSVERPDGSNFTLKIRSTKLEDSAMYFCASSGSGRGNIYGYTFGSGTRLTVV.

The V call is TRBV11-3, the J call TRBJ2-7; no clear D. Trimming pared 3 bases from V and 3 bases from J, leaving 6 bases between. In germline, CDR1 is SGHNT, CDR2 YENEEA. This CDR3 is 12 amino acids long. CDR3 DNA sequence: TGTGCCAGCAGCTTTTTTAGCTACGAGCAGTACTTC. Its protein is CASSFFSYEQYF.

V and J are TRBV27 and TRBJ1-4, with D possibly matching TRBD1 (6 bases). Trimming cost V 3 bases and J 2 bases, with 16 bases left between them. CDR1 MNHEY and CDR2 SMNVEV come from the germline V gene (reference sequence). The CDR3 is made up of 17 amino acids. For the CDR3, the DNA is TGTGCCAGCAGTTTCTCCAGGGGATGGGCCACTAATGAAAAACTGTTTTTT. Translation gives CASSFSRGWATNEKLFF.

In DNA, the CDR3 is TGCGCCAGCAGCTTGGTTGGCATTCTCGCGAACACCGGGGAGCTGTTTTTT. This translates into CASSLVGILANTGELFF. The chain uses TRBV5-1 and TRBJ2-2, with D unclear. CDR3 length: 17 amino acids. Germline CDR1 SGHRS, CDR2 YFSETQ. Trimming pared 0 bases from V and 0 bases from J, leaving 12 bases between.

The V and J genes are TRBV29-1 and TRBJ2-7; D may be TRBD1 (6 bases). This CDR3 region has 12 residues. V dropped 3 bases and J dropped 2 bases, with 8 bases sitting between them. CDR1 is SQVTM and CDR2 is ANQGSEA in the germline V gene. The CDR3 coding sequence is TGCAGCGTTGAGACAGGACCCTACGAGCAGTACTTC. It is translated as CSVETGPYEQYF.

The J gene is TRBJ1-5, the V gene TRBV6-1; 9 bases fit TRBD1. Germline assignment: CDR1 MNHNS and CDR2 SASEGT. CDR3 length equals 16 residues. Trimming removed 1 base from V and 9 bases from J; junction bases left unmatched: 10. CDR3 nucleotides: TGTGCCAGCAGTGAAGATGAGGACAGGGGACGACGGCCCCAGCATTTT. Residues: CASSEDEDRGRRPQHF.

This chain links TRBV15 with TRBJ1-4; no definite D call. The CDR3 is 14 amino acids. CDR1 is LNHNV, CDR2 YYDKDF, per germline (reference sequence). V lost 3 bases, J lost 6 bases, and 11 bases lay in between. The CDR3 nucleotides are TGTGCCACCAGCAGGGGAGAGAATGATGAAAAACTGTTTTTT. Its protein product is CATSRGENDEKLFF. Supplemented by reference TRBV15 and TRBJ1-4, the full variable domain reads DAMVIQNPRYQVTQFGKPVTLSCSQTLNHNVMYWYQQKSSQAPKLLFHYYDKDFNNEADTPDNFQSRRPNTSFCFLDIRSPGLGDTAMYLCATSRGENDEKLFFGSGTQLSVL.

The chain has TRBV2 and TRBJ2-4; D not resolved. The V and J ends lost 4 bases and 5 bases respectively, with 3 bases between them. The CDR3 has 11 residues. The germline V gene has CDR1 SNHLY and CDR2 FYNNEI. As DNA, the CDR3 is TGTGCCAGCAGTGCAGAAAACATTCAGTACTTC. Protein: CASSAENIQYF.

The chain is built from TRBV7-2 and TRBJ2-3, with 7 bases fitting TRBD2. This CDR3 contains 17 residues. J gave up 0 bases and V 0 bases, and 6 bases lay outside the gene matches. CDR1 and CDR2 from the germline V gene are SGHTA and FQGNSA. CDR3 protein: CASSLAPAGTSTDTQYF. The DNA for the CDR3 is TGTGCCAGCAGCTTAGCCCCAGCGGGGACTAGCACAGATACGCAGTATTTT.

V usage is TRBV4-2 and J usage is TRBJ1-1, with unresolved D. This CDR3 is built from 14 residues. Germline-derived CDR1 and CDR2 are LGHNA and YNFKEQ. V lost 5 bases and J 0 bases, leaving 10 bases between the germline ends. The CDR3 is CASSSRGMNTEAFF. In DNA form, the CDR3 reads TGTGCCAGCAGCAGCAGAGGGATGAACACTGAAGCTTTCTTT.

The rearrangement links TRBV3-1 (or the pseudogene TRBV3-2) to TRBJ2-4, with TRBD1 identical over 7 bases. The germline V gene has CDR1 LGHDT and CDR2 YNNKEL (reference sequence). This CDR3 has 14 residues. V lost 4 bases to trimming and J lost 1 base; unmatched junction nucleotides: 1. CDR3 sequence reads: CASSLTGAKNIQYF. The CDR3 DNA follows: TGTGCCAGCAGCCTGACAGGGGCCAAAAACATTCAGTACTTC.

The chain links TRBV15 to TRBJ2-1; 9 nucleotides match TRBD1. There are 16 residues in the CDR3. V was pared by 3 bases and J by 5 bases, with 8 bases of the junction left unmatched. Germline lookup yields CDR1 LNHNV and CDR2 YYDKDF (reference sequence). In nucleotides, the CDR3 is TGTGCCACCAGCAGGAGTCTCGGGACAGGGAACAATGAGCAGTTCTTC. It specifies CATSRSLGTGNNEQFF.

CDR3 sequence (DNA): TGCAGTGCTAGTCCCCGTTCGGGTGGCTACACCTTC. This codes for CSASPRSGGYTF. J is TRBJ1-2 and V is TRBV20-1; D uncertain. The CDR3 covers 12 residues. V shed 3 bases and J shed 7 bases, with 12 bases lying between them. Germline values: CDR1 DFQATT, CDR2 SNEGSKA (reference sequence).

This rearrangement joins TRBV28 to TRBJ1-2; D uncertain. Germline CDR1 reads MDHEN; CDR2 reads SYDVKM. V lost 7 bases to trimming and J lost 3 bases, with 15 bases between them. The length of the CDR3 is 14 residues. CDR3: CASTPTQAYYGYTF. The CDR3 DNA follows: TGTGCCAGCACCCCTACCCAGGCATACTATGGCTACACCTTC.

The V gene is TRBV5-1, the J gene TRBJ2-7, with 12 bases lining up with TRBD2. V lost 4 bases to trimming and J lost 2 bases; unmatched junction nucleotides: 7. CDR3 length equals 16 residues. The germline V gene has CDR1 SGHRS and CDR2 YFSETQ. The CDR3 here is CASSIPTSGGPYEQYF. Written as DNA, the CDR3 is TGCGCCAGCAGCATCCCGACTAGCGGGGGCCCCTACGAGCAGTACTTC.

In its sample, this clone was seen a few times. The rearrangement links TRBV7-2 to TRBJ1-5; no clear D. V was shortened by 4 bases and J by 9 bases, with 10 bases between the two germline ends. The germline V gene has CDR1 SGHTA and CDR2 FQGNSA. This CDR3 region has 12 residues. The CDR3 protein is CASSSPPLPQHF. CDR3 in DNA: TGTGCCAGCAGCTCCCCTCCCCTGCCCCAGCATTTT. The variable domain in full, completed from reference TRBV7-2 and TRBJ1-5, reads GAGVSQSPSNKVTEKGKDVELRCDPISGHTALYWYRQSLGQGLEFLIYFQGNSAPDKSGLPSDRFSAERTGGSVSTLTIQRTQQEDSAVYLCASSSPPLPQHFGDGTRLSIL.